This T cell receptor (beta chain) was identified during a study of cytomegalovirus exposure and HLA in healthy donors (dated by TCRdb to the late 2010s). Background on the whole study: An earlier analysis of about 530 of the donors reported roughly 300 Gb of sequence data and 95 million to 140 million unique TCR beta sequences obtained from roughly 180 million T cells. Roughly 300 gigabases of sequencing data and tens of millions of unique TCR sequences were included in an early release covering 500 to 750 HLA-typed donors. Among the approximately 400 genotyped donors, around 81% belonged to the genetic ancestry cluster associated with self-reported Caucasian donors. The study aimed to test whether signatures of past pathogen exposure could be identified by cataloging public T cell receptors. The study profiled the T cell repertoires of hundreds of subjects by immunosequencing and related them to cytomegalovirus serostatus. A separate validation cohort of 100 to 150 different subjects was used in addition to the roughly 670-subject first cohort. To predict cytomegalovirus infection status, the study combined high-throughput TCR immunosequencing, statistical association of individual TCRs with disease status, and machine learning. A later analysis re-examined previously published TCR beta repertoires from just over 650 donors and added high-resolution HLA genotyping to investigate patterns of TCR occurrence. In the later analysis, no new phenotypic data were used to find candidate immune exposures; instead, reliance was placed on TCR beta sequences and their occurrence across donors. To decide whether each TCR beta V gene segment behaved as functional or pseudogenic, an earlier analysis of some 570 of the donors relied on high-throughput TCR beta sequencing. Donor age, sex, ethnicity and CMV serostatus were compiled together with the repertoire data. Genome-wide SNP genotypes for about 55% of the roughly 670 donors were used in a later genetic analysis, which treated that subset as a discovery cohort. Every discovery cohort repertoire had been produced on one sequencing platform. HLA typing covered class I and class II loci at four-digit resolution. Typing coverage varied by locus: roughly 620-640 donors for A, B, C, DRB1 and DQB1; 522 for DQA1; approximately 570 for DPA1; some 470 for DPB1. Because of strong linkage in the cohort, 4 to 6 DR-DQ haplotypes were treated as single units for association and clustering. On average, approximately 250,000 unique TCR beta nucleotide sequences were sequenced per donor among fewer than 500 genotyped donors of the cohort, with about 17% of those sequences being non-productive. Beyond this particular receptor, the publication reports: A later analysis reported that several top co-occurrence clusters appeared linked to parvovirus B19, influenza, CMV and Epstein-Barr virus. Three of the identified cytomegalovirus-associated TCR beta chains were confirmed in vitro to be specific for cytomegalovirus antigens. Because HLA typing was missing for some donors at each locus, association tests included only the typed subset. A total of fewer than 200 TCR beta chains were listed by the study as associated with cytomegalovirus. At a false discovery rate of 0.05, a later analysis linked 16,951 TCR beta sequences to specific HLA alleles. The presence/absence analyses assumed that sequencing depth was roughly uniform across donors, and that assumption may not be true. A group of highly shared sequence variants was considered likely to be a technical artifact of the sequencing pipeline. The 87-base-pair reads could not distinguish some IMGT-functional V segments, including TRBV6-2 and TRBV6-3, so those segments were excluded. The authors suggested that the approach could potentially be generalized to other disease states and immunological phenotypes. According to a later genetic analysis, donors in an Asian-associated ancestry cluster had fewer N-insertions in productive TCRs than the approximately 670-donor mean. A later analysis found that HLA-associated TCR beta chains were more clonally expanded and had lower generation probabilities than equally common non-associated chains. Assigning TCR associations to individual alleles was difficult when HLA alleles, especially DR and DQ, strongly co-occurred. This cohort had only TCR beta chains sequenced, and the lack of alpha or paired-chain data limited which features could be detected. A later genetic analysis associated a missense DCLRE1C variant with V-gene and J-gene trimming of TCR beta chains, and an independent cohort replicated the association. In a later analysis, TCR association rates were found to vary across HLA loci, with the most associated TCRs seen for DRB1 alleles and the fewest for HLA-C alleles. The earlier analysis of around 600 of the donors excluded around 17 rarely observed V segments, including chromosome 9 orphons, because counts were too low. An earlier analysis of some 590 of the donors showed that most TCR beta V segments appeared in productive rearrangements either about 87% or about 30% of the time, which broadly matched IMGT annotations. Most TCR sequences were observed very rarely across donors, whereas some public TCRs were present in many individuals. Most CMV-associated TCR beta chains appeared to be HLA-restricted in a later analysis, and the HLA associations seemed to be driven largely by CMV exposure. A further reported finding was that TCR beta sequences accurately predicted the HLA-A and HLA-B alleles for most subjects in the first cohort. The classifier was reported to diagnose cytomegalovirus status with high specificity and sensitivity in both the original cohort and the validation cohort. Linkage disequilibrium might explain the correlated functional status among segregating V segments, but an unknown experimental factor could not be ruled out. Immune exposure information for the cohort was limited to CMV serostatus.

From the cysteine up to the phenylalanine, the CDR3 has a length of 16 residues. Kept here is only the CDR3 DNA, which spans 48 bases and is read in frame from base 1. CDR1 and CDR2 (LNHDA, SQIVND) derive from the germline V gene (reference sequence). V is reduced by 5 bases and J by 2 bases, leaving a spacing of 13 bases between them. A note on this clone: Its antigen is unknown. No base qualities exist here, and no much larger clone lies one base off it. Other DNA sequences within the sample encode an identical CDR3.

The library was built by means of the immunoSEQ multiplex PCR assay. For the multiplex PCR, a mixture combining 60 forward primers for TCR Vbeta segments and 13 reverse primers for TCR Jbeta segments was used. A multiplex PCR assay on genomic DNA amplified the CDR3 region of rearranged TCR beta genes. On the Illumina HiSeq System, the amplified TCR beta libraries were sequenced as 87-base-pair reads. The authors' pipeline ran thus. A later analysis counted approximately 76 million unique TCR beta chains across the 650 to 700 repertoires, and roughly 11 million of these chains were shared by at least two donors. A nearest-neighbor algorithm error-corrected the raw reads and collapsed the reads into unique sequences, merging closely related sequences to remove PCR and sequencing errors. To assign V, D and J gene segments, CDR3 sequences were aligned to IMGT reference sequences. For a sequence to be retained, a match of at least six nucleotides to both a V gene segment and a J gene segment was required. Rearrangements were called productive when the CDR3 lacked stop codons and stayed in frame with V and J; all others were non-productive. CDR3 was defined according to IMGT convention as the region running from the second conserved V-encoded cysteine to the conserved J-encoded phenylalanine. In an earlier analysis of around 640 of the donors, sequences lacking an unambiguous match to a single V gene segment were excluded. In an earlier analysis of approximately 550 of the donors, V segments were called functional above 56.7% productive rearrangements and were called segregating when the between-donor standard deviation exceeded 5%. A statistical classification framework was developed to diagnose cytomegalovirus status using the catalog of TCR beta chain sequences. In a later analysis, TCR nucleotide sequences were compared against IMGT/GENE-DB human TR gene sequences so that V and J genes could be assigned. In a later analysis, CDR3 sequences and most-parsimonious VDJ recombination scenarios were assigned using the TCRdist pipeline. In a later analysis, each TCR beta chain was defined by its CDR3 amino acid sequence together with its V-gene family, and reads without a unique V-gene family were excluded. As a way to deal with suspected cross-contamination and a sequencing artifact, a later analysis dropped hundreds of nucleotide sequences that were highly shared and had low generation probability. A later analysis calculated a clonal expansion index for each public chain from normalized within-repertoire ranks of inferred template counts. A later analysis computed generation probabilities with a VDJ recombination model fitted to out-of-frame rearrangements, and checked the results against IGoR. Hypergeometric tests were used in a later analysis to score TCR-TCR, TCR-HLA and TCR-CMV co-occurrence, with a repertoire-size bias correction applied to the TCR pairs. To estimate false discovery rates, a later analysis permuted the HLA or CMV assignments 20 times. In a later analysis, co-occurring TCRs were grouped using DBSCAN, and TCRdist sequence similarity was added for clustering within HLA-allele-positive subsets. For co-occurrence clustering, repertoires with fewer than 30,000 or more than 120,000 public chains were excluded, along with several repertoires with anomalous nucleotide sharing. TCRdb re-hosts the immuneACCESS table, in-frame sequences only. Its copies lack some clones; in the studies checked, an unresolved V gene accounts for under half of them, and the cause for the rest is not known. The DNA gave D and trimming, while V, J and clone size come from that table. The sample table contains around 140,000 clones; only one count was recorded for 80% to 90% of them. The ten largest make up around 5.2% of the sample.

In total, 600 or so healthy bone marrow donors made up the cohort. All cohort members were sampled while nominally healthy, although unrecorded immune exposures were likely present. The donor was CMV seronegative and belonged to the group of 350 or so seronegative cohort members. A peripheral blood sample was provided by each donor, and peripheral blood mononuclear cells were used for TCR beta sequencing. Genomic DNA was extracted from the blood cell samples with the Qiagen DNeasy Blood Extraction Kit. This TCR was sampled from a woman younger than 45 in good health and CMV-seronegative. The sequenced sample consisted of PBMCs. The rearrangement combines TRBV19 with TRBJ2-6; the D gene is perhaps TRBD2, from 6 matching bases. The nucleotide sequence reads as follows: TGTGCCAGTAGTTTGAGCCTAGCGACTGGGGCCAACGTCCTGACTTTC. This is translated as CASSLSLATGANVLTF.